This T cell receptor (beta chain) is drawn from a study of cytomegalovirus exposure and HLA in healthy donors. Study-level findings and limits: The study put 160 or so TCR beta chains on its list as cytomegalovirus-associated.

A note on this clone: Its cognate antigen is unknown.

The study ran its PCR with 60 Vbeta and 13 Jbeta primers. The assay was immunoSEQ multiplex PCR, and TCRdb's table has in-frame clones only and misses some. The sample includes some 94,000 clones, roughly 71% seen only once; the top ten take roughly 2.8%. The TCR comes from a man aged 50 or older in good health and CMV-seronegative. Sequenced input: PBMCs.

CDR3 in DNA: TGTGCCAGCAGACCCGACCTACAGGGAAAACTGTTTTTT. The encoded protein is CASRPDLQGKLFF. This rearrangement joins TRBV28 to TRBJ1-4; D is perhaps TRBD1 (6 bases). V was clipped by 6 bases and J by 10 bases, with 15 bases between them. Germline assignment: CDR1 MDHEN and CDR2 SYDVKM. This CDR3 has 13 residues.